This paragraph reports one TCR beta chain. The sample is drawn from a study of blood T cell repertoires in COVID-19. Study summary: The United States, Italy and Spain provided the acute and convalescent COVID-19 samples. Sources were T cells, B-cell-depleted T cells, or PBMCs; the material itself was cDNA or gDNA.

Original handling: Reference gene primers were amplified, and this amplification served to estimate nucleated cell counts. TCRdb's copy holds only in-frame clones and misses some; the assay was immunoSEQ multiplex PCR. V and J calls and clone size are given by that table; D and trimming were obtained from the DNA. The table lists about 130,000 clones, 70% to 80% of them singletons. The CDR3 has 18 residues. The trim removed 4 bases at V and 3 bases at J, leaving 10 bases unmatched. The germline gives CDR1 SNHLY, CDR2 FYNNEI. Sequenced material: peripheral blood. V is TRBV2 and J is TRBJ2-6, with 9 nucleotides matching TRBD1. The sequence came from a woman in her 70s with COVID-19, enrolled during active disease. This CDR3 is CASSGARDRESGANVLTF. CDR3 in DNA: TGTGCCAGCAGTGGGGCCCGGGACAGGGAGAGTGGGGCCAACGTCCTGACTTTC.